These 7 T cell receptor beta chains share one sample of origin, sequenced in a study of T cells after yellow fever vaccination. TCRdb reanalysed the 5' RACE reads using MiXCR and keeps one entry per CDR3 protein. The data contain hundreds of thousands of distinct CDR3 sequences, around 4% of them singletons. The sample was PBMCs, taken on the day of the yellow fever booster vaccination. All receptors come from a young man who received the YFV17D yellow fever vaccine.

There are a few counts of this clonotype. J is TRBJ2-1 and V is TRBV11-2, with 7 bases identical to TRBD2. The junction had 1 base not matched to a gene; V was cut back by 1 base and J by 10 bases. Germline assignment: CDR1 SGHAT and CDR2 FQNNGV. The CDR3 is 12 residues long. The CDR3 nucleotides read TGTGCCAGCAGCTTAGTGGGGGGGGAGCAGTTCTTC. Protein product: CASSLVGGEQFF.

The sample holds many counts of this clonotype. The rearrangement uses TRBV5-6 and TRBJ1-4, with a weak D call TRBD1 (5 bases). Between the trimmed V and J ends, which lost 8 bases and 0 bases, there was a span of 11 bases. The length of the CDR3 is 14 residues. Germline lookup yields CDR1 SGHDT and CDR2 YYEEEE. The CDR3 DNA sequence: TGTGCCAGTGGGGCCATGACAACTAATGAAAAACTGTTTTTT. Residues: CASGAMTTNEKLFF.

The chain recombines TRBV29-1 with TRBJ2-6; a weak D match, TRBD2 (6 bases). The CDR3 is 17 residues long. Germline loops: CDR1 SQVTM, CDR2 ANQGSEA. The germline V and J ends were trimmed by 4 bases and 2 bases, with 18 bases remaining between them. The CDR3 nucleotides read TGCAGCGTTGGGACGCTCCCCTGGGAGGCTGGGGCCAACGTCCTGACTTTC. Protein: CSVGTLPWEAGANVLTF.

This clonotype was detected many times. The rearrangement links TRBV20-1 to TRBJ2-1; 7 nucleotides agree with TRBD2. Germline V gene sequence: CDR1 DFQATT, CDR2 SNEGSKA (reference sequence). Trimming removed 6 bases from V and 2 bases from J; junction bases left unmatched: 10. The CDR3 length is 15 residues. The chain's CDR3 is CSALVGLAAYNEQFF. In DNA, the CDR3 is TGCAGTGCCCTCGTGGGGCTAGCGGCCTACAATGAGCAGTTCTTC.

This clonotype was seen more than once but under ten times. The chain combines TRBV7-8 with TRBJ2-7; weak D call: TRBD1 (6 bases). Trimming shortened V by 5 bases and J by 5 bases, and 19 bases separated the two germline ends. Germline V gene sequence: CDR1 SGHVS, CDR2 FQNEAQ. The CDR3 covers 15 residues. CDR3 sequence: CASSPLGWAGDEQYV. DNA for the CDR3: TGTGCCAGCAGCCCCCTTGGTTGGGCAGGGGACGAGCAGTACGTC.

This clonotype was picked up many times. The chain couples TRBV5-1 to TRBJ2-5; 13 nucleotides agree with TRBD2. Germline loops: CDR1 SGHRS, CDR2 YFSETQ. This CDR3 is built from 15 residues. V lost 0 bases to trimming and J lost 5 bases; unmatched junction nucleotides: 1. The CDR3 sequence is CASSLVTSGGETQYF. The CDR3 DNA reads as TGCGCCAGCAGCTTGGTGACTAGCGGGGGGGAGACCCAGTACTTC.

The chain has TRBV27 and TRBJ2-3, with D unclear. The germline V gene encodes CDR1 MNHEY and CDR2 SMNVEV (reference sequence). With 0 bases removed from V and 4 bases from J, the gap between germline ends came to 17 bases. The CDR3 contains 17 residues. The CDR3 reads CASSLSTGRSAADTQYF. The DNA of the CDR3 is TGTGCCAGCAGTTTATCTACTGGACGTTCCGCGGCAGATACGCAGTATTTT.